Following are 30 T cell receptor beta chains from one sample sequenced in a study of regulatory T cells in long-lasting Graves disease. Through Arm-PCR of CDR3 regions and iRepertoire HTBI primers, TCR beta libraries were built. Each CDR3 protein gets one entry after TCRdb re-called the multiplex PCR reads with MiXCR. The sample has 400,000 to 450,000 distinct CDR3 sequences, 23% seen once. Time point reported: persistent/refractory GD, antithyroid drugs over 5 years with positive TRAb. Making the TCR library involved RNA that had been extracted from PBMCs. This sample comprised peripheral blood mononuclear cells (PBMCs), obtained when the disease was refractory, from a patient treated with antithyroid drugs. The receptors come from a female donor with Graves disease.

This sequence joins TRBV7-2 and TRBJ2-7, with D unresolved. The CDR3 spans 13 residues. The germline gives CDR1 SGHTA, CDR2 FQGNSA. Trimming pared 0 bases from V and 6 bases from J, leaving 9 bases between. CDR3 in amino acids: CASSLAPGSEQYF. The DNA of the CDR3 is TGTGCCAGCAGCTTAGCGCCAGGTAGCGAGCAGTACTTC.

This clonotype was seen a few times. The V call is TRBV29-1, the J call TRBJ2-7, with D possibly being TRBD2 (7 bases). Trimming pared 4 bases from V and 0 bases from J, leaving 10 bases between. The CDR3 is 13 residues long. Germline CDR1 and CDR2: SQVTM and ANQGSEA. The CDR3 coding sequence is TGCAGCGTTGGGGGGGGGGCCTCCTACGAGCAGTACTTC. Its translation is CSVGGGASYEQYF.

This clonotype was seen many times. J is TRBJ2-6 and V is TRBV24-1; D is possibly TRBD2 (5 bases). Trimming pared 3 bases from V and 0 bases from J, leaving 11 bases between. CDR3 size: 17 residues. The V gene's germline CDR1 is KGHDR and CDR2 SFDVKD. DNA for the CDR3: TGTGCCACCAGTGATGGCGGACTCGTCTCTGGGGCCAACGTCCTGACTTTC. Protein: CATSDGGLVSGANVLTF.

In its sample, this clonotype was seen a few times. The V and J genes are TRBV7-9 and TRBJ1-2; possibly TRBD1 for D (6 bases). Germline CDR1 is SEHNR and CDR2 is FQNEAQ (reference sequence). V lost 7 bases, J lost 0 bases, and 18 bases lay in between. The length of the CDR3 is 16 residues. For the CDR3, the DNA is TGTGCCAGCACGGGGCAGGGGAATACCCCTAACTATGGCTACACCTTC. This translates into CASTGQGNTPNYGYTF.

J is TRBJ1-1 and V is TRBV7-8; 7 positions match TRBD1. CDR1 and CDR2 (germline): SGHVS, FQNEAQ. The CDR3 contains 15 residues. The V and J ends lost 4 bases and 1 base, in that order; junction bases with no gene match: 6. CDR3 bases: TGTGCCAGCAGCTCCCGCCGGGACAGGAACACTGAAGCTTTCTTT. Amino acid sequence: CASSSRRDRNTEAFF.

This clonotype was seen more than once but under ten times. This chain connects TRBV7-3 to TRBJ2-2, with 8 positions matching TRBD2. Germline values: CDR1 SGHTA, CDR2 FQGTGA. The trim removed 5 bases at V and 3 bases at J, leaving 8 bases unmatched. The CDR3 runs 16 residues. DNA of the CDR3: TGTGCCAGCAGCGCCTTACCTAGCGGGTACACCGGGGAGCTGTTTTTT. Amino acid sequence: CASSALPSGYTGELFF. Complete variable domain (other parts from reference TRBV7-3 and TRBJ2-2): GAGVSQTPSNKVTEKGKYVELRCDPISGHTALYWYRQSLGQGPEFLIYFQGTGAADDSGLPNDRFFAVRPEGSVSTLKIQRTERGDSAVYLCASSALPSGYTGELFFGEGSRLTVL.

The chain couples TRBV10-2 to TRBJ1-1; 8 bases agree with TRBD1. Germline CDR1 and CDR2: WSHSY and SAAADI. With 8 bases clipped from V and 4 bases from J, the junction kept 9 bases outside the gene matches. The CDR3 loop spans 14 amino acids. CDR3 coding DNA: TGCGCCAGCTGGGACAGGACTCAGGGCACTGAAGCTTTCTTT. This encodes CASWDRTQGTEAFF.

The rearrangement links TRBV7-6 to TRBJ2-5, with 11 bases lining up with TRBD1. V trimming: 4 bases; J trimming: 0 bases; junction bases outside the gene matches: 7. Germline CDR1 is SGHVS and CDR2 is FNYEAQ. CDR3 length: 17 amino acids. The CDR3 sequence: CASSSLPGQGDQETQYF. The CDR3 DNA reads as TGTGCCAGCAGCTCACTGCCGGGACAGGGGGACCAAGAGACCCAGTACTTC.

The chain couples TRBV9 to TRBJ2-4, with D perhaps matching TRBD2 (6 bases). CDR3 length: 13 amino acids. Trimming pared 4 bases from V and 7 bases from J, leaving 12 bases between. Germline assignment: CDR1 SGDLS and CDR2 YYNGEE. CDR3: CASSRGTFNIQYF. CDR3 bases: TGTGCCAGCAGCCGTGGGACTTTTAACATTCAGTACTTC. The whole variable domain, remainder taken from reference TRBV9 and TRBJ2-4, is DSGVTQTPKHLITATGQRVTLRCSPRSGDLSVYWYQQSLDQGLQFLIQYYNGEERAKGNILERFSAQQFPDLHSELNLSSLELGDSALYFCASSRGTFNIQYFGAGTRLSVL.

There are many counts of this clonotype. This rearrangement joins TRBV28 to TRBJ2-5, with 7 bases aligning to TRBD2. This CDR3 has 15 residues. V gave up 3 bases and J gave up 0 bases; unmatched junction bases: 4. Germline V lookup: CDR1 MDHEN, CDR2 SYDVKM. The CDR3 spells CASSFSSGYQETQYF. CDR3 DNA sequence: TGTGCCAGCAGTTTCTCTAGCGGCTACCAAGAGACCCAGTACTTC.

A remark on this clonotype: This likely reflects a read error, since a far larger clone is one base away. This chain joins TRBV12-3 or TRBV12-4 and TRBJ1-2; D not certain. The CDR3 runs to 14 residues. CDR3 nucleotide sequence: TGTGCCAGCAGTGACATTGCCCCGTGGGTTGGCTGCACCTTC. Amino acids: CASSDIAPWVGCTF.

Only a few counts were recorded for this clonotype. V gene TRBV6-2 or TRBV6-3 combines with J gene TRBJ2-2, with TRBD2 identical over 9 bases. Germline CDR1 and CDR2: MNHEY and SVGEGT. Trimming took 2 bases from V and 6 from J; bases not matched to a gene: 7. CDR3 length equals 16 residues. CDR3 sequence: CASSYPGTSNSGELFF. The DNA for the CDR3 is TGTGCCAGCAGTTACCCCGGGACTAGCAACTCCGGGGAGCTGTTTTTT.

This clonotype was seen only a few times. CDR3 protein: CATSESLAKNIQYF. The CDR3, as DNA: TGTGCCACCAGTGAATCTCTAGCCAAAAACATTCAGTACTTC. The rearrangement joins TRBV24-1 to TRBJ2-4; D is unresolved. Germline V lookup: CDR1 KGHDR, CDR2 SFDVKD. Trimming removed 4 bases from V and 0 bases from J, with 6 bases in between. The CDR3 is 14 residues long.

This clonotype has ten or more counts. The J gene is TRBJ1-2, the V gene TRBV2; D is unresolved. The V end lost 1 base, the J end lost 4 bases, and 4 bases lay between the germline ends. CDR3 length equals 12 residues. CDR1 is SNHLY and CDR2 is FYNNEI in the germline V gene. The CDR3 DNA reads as TGTGCCAGCAGTGAAGGGGGCTATGGCTACACCTTC. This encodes CASSEGGYGYTF.

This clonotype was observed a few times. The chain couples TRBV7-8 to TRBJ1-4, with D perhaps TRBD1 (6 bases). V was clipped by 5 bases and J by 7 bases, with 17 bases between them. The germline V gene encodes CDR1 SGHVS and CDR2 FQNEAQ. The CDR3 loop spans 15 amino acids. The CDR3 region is CASSTHRVGGEKLFF. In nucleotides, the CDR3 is TGTGCCAGCAGCACCCACAGGGTCGGAGGTGAAAAACTGTTTTTT.

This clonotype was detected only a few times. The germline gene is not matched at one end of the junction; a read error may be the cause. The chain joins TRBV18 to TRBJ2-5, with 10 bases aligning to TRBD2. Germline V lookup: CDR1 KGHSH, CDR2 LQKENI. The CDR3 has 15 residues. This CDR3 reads CASSPPGLATETQCF. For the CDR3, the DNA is TGTGCCAGCTCACCGCCGGGACTAGCGACGGAGACCCAGTGCTTC.

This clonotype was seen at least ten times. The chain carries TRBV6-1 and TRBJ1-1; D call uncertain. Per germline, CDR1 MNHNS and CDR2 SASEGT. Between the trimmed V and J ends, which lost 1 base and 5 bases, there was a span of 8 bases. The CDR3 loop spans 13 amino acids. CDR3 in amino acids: CASSEDFTTEAFF. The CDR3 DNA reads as TGTGCCAGCAGTGAAGATTTTACAACTGAAGCTTTCTTT.

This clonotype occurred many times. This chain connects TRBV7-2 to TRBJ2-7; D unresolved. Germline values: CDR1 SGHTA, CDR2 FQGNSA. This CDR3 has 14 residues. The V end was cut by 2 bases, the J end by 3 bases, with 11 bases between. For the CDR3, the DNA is TGTGCCAGCAGCTTACACGGAACGTACTACGAGCAGTACTTC. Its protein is CASSLHGTYYEQYF.

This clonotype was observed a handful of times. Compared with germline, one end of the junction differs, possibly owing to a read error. For the CDR3, the DNA is TGTGCCAGCAGCCAAGCGGGACAGGCAACCTACGAGCAGTACTTC. Translated, it gives CASSQAGQATYEQYF. This sequence joins TRBV4-3 and TRBJ2-7, with a tentative D call TRBD1 (8 bases). The CDR3 is made up of 15 amino acids. Germline V gene lookup returns CDR1 LGHNA and CDR2 YSLEER.

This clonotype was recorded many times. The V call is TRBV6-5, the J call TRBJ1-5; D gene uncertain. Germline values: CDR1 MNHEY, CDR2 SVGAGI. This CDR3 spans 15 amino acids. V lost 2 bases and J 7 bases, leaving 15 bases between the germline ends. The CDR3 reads CASSYEAVGHQPQHF. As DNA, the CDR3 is TGTGCCAGCAGTTACGAGGCGGTCGGCCACCAGCCCCAGCATTTT.

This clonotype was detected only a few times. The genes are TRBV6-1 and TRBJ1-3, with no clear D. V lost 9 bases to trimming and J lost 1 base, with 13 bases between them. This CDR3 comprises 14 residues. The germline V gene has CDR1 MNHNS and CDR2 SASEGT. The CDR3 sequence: CASHLSGSGNTIYF. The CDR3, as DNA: TGTGCCAGTCACCTTTCGGGATCTGGAAACACCATATATTTT.

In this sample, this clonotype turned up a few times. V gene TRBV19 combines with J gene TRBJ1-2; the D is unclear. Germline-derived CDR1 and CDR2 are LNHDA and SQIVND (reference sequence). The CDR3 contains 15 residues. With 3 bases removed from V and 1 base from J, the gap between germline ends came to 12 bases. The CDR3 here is CASSISFGLNYGYTF. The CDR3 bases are TGTGCCAGTAGTATCTCCTTTGGCCTTAACTATGGCTACACCTTC.

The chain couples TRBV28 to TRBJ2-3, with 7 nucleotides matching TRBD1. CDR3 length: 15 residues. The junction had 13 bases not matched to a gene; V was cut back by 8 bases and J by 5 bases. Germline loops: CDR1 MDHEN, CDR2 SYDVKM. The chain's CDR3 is CASRTAGGFEDTQYF. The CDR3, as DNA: TGTGCCAGCCGAACTGCAGGGGGATTTGAAGATACGCAGTATTTT.

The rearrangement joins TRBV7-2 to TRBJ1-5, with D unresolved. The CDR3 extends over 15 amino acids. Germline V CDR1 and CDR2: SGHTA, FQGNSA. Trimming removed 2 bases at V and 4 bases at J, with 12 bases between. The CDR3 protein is CASSLNGLRNQPQHF. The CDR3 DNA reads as TGTGCCAGCAGCTTAAATGGGTTACGGAATCAGCCCCAGCATTTT.

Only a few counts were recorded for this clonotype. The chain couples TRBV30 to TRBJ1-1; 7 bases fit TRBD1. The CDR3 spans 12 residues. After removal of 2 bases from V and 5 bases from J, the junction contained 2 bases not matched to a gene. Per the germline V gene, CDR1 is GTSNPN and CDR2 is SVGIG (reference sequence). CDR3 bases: TGTGCCTGGAGTCAGGGGGTAACTGAAGCTTTCTTT. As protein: CAWSQGVTEAFF.

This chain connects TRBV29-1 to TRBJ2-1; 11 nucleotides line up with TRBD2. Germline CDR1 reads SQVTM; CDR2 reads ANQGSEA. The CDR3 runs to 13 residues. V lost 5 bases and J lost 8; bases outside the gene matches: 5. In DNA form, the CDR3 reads TGCAGCGTTCTTAGCGGGAGGGCCCATGAGCAGTTCTTC. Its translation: CSVLSGRAHEQFF.

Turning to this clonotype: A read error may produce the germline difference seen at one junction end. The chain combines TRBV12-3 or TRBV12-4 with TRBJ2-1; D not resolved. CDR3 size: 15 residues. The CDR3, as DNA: TGTGCCAGCAGTACTACATCCGGGTGGTGGGGTGAGCAGCTCTTC. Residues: CASSTTSGWWGEQLF.

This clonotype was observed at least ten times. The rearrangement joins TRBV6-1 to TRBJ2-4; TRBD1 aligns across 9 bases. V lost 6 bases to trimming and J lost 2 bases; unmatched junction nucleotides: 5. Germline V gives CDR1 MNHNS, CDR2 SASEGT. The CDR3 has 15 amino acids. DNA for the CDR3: TGTGCCAGCAGAACAGGGGGCGCATCCAAAAACATTCAGTACTTC. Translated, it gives CASRTGGASKNIQYF.

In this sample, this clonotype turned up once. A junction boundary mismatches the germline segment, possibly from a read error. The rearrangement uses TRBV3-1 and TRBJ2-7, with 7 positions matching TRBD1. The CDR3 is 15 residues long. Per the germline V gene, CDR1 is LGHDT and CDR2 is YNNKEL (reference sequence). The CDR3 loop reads CASSQADRVTYEQHF. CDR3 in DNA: TGTGCCAGCAGCCAGGCAGACAGGGTTACCTACGAGCAGCACTTC.

The CDR3 sequence is CASTAGRLGYTF. Here the CDR3 DNA reads TGTGCCAGTACTGCGGGACGTCTTGGCTACACCTTC. The chain joins TRBV19 to TRBJ1-2, with D perhaps matching TRBD1 (5 bases). From germline, CDR1 is LNHDA and CDR2 SQIVND (reference sequence). CDR3 size: 12 residues. V shed 7 bases and J shed 7 bases, with 13 bases lying between them.